This record covers a single TCR beta chain. The study ran its PCR with 60 Vbeta and 13 Jbeta primers. The repertoire was sequenced with immunoSEQ multiplex PCR; TCRdb's copy has only in-frame clones and lacks some. The sample holds approximately 96,000 clones; approximately 74% are singletons and the top ten take 1.8%. CDR1 and CDR2 from the germline V gene are SGDLS and YYNGEE. Trimming cost V 4 bases and J 4 bases, with 7 bases left between them. This CDR3 region has 12 residues. This sample was included in a study of cytomegalovirus exposure and HLA in healthy donors. The rearrangement joins TRBV9 to TRBJ2-3; D is undetermined. This receptor was obtained from a male donor in good health and CMV-seronegative. The material sequenced was PBMCs. This chain's CDR3 is CASSSPSDTQYF. DNA for the CDR3: TGTGCCAGCAGCTCCCCGTCAGATACGCAGTATTTT.